This TCR beta chain was retrieved from a study of T cells in Graves' hyperthyroidism and ophthalmopathy. Exclusion criteria comprised uncontrolled infection, other autoimmune disease, pregnancy or lactation. There were TCR beta CDR3 regions amplified from RNA transcripts. HTBI primers drove first-round RT-PCR of the TCR CDR3. TCRdb analysed the multiplex PCR reads with MiXCR anew, one entry per CDR3 protein. Among 750,000 to 900,000 distinct CDR3 sequences, 35% to 45% were seen once, and the ten largest hold 7% to 10%. Germline values: CDR1 SEHNR, CDR2 FQNEAQ (reference sequence). The CDR3 runs 15 residues. Worth noting for this clonotype: A read error may account for a junction end that differs from germline.

The gene calls are TRBV7-9 and TRBJ1-6, with 10 bases that match TRBD1. Material for sequencing was blood. This clonotype originated in a man younger than 35 with Graves' hyperthyroidism. In nucleotides, the CDR3 is TGCGCCAGCAGCCAGGGGGACAGGGGTTTTAGGCCCCTCCACTTT. It is translated as CASSQGDRGFRPLHF. The full variable domain, rest sourced from reference TRBV7-9 and TRBJ1-6, is DTGVSQNPRHKITKRGQNVTFRCDPISEHNRLYWYRQTLGQGPEFLTYFQNEAQLEKSRLLSDRFSAERPKGSFSTLEIQRTEQGDSAMYLCASSQGDRGFRPLHFGNGTRLTVT.